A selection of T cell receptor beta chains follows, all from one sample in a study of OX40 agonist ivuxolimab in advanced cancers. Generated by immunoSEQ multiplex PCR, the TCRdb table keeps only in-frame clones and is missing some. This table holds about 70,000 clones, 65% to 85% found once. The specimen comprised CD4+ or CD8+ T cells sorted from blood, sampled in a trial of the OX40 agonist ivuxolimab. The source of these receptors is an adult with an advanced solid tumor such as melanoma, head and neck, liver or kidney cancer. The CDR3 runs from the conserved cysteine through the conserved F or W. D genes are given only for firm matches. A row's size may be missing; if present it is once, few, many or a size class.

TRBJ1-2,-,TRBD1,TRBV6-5,CASRSPGQGLLGYTF,TGTGCCAGCAGGTCTCCGGGACAGGGTCTTCTCGGCTACACCTTC
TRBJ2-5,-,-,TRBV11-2,CASSWNPGETQYF,TGTGCCAGCAGCTGGAATCCGGGGGAGACCCAGTACTTC
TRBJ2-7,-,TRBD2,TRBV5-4,CASSLPGGDYEQYF,TGTGCCAGCAGCTTGCCGGGGGGAGACTACGAGCAGTACTTC
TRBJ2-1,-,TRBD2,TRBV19,CASTPLAGGNEQFF,TGTGCCAGTACCCCCTTAGCGGGGGGAAATGAGCAGTTCTTC
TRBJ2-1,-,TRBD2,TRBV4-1,CASSRTPSGRDWRIGKNEQFF,TGCGCCAGCAGCCGCACCCCTAGCGGGAGAGACTGGCGGATAGGAAAAAATGAGCAGTTCTTC
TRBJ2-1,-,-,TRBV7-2,CASSERSGNEQFF,TGTGCCAGCAGCGAGAGGAGCGGCAATGAGCAGTTCTTC
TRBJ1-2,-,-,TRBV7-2,CASSPDGPIYYYGYTF,TGTGCCAGCAGCCCCGACGGGCCTATCTATTATTATGGCTACACCTTC
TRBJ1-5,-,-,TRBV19,CASRYYGNQPQHF,TGTGCCAGCCGATACTATGGCAATCAGCCCCAGCATTTT
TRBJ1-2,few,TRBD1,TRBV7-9,CASSLGRDRDGYTF,TGTGCCAGCAGCTTAGGCCGGGACAGGGACGGCTACACCTTC
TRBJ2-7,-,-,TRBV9,CASSVGVTAIYEQYF,TGTGCCAGCAGCGTAGGGGTGACAGCCATCTACGAGCAGTACTTC
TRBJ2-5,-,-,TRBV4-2,CASSSGVGIQETQYF,TGTGCCAGCAGCTCGGGGGTCGGGATCCAAGAGACCCAGTACTTC
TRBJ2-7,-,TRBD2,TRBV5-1,CASSLAWRELAYEQYF,TGCGCCAGCAGCTTGGCCTGGCGGGAGTTGGCCTACGAGCAGTACTTC
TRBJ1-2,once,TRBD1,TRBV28,CASRVGQGYGYTF,TGTGCCAGCAGAGTGGGACAGGGCTATGGCTACACCTTC
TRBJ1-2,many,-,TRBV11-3,CASSEEGRAANYGYTF,TGTGCCAGCAGCGAGGAGGGGCGGGCAGCTAACTATGGCTACACCTTC
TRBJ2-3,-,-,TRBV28,CASRGFTDTQYF,TGTGCCAGCAGGGGTTTCACAGATACGCAGTATTTT
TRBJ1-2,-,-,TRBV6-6,CASSTHTRTDRYGYTF,TGTGCCAGCAGCACCCACACCCGGACGGACCGCTATGGCTACACCTTC